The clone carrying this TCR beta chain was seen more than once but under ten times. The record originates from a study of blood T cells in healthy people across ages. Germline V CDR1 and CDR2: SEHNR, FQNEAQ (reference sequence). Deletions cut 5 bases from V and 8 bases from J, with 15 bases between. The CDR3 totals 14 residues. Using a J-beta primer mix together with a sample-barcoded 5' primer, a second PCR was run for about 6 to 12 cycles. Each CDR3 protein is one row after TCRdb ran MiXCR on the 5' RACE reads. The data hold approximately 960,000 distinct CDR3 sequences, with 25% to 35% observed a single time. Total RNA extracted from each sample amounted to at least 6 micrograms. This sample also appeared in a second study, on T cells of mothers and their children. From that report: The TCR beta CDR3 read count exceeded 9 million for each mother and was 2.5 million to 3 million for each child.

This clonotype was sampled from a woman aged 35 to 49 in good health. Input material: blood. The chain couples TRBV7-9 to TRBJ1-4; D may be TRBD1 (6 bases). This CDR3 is CASSPSGGREKLFF. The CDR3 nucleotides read TGTGCCAGCAGCCCCAGCGGGGGGCGGGAAAAACTGTTTTTT.